These 5 T cell receptor beta chains share one sample of origin, sequenced in a study of cytomegalovirus exposure and HLA in healthy donors. Amplification used 60 Vbeta primers and 13 Jbeta primers. The protocol was immunoSEQ multiplex PCR, while the TCRdb copy is restricted to in-frame clones and leaves out a portion. The table lists about 130,000 clones, 80% of them singletons, with 3% to 4% in the top ten. Input material: PBMCs. Every receptor here comes from a male donor in good health and CMV-seronegative.

J is TRBJ1-1 and V is TRBV7-2, with 7 positions matching TRBD1. This CDR3 is 15 amino acids long. Looked up from germline, CDR1 is SGHTA and CDR2 is FQGNSA. After removal of 5 bases from V and 5 bases from J, the junction contained 11 bases not matched to a gene. The CDR3, as DNA: TGTGCCAGCAGCCCCCAAGACAGGGTGGTAACTGAAGCTTTCTTT. This sequence encodes CASSPQDRVVTEAFF.

Only a few counts were recorded for this clone. This chain connects TRBV11-3 to TRBJ2-1; the match to TRBD2 covers 13 bases. Germline loops: CDR1 SGHNT, CDR2 YENEEA. This CDR3 comprises 16 residues. After removal of 3 bases from V and 3 bases from J, the junction contained 2 bases not matched to a gene. CDR3: CASSFRLAGGYNEQFF. The CDR3 DNA follows: TGTGCCAGCAGCTTCAGACTAGCGGGGGGCTACAATGAGCAGTTCTTC.

The genes are TRBV6-7 and TRBJ2-7; D is possibly TRBD2 (5 bases). TRBV6-7 is identified as an open reading frame with a role that is uncertain. Trimming stripped 0 bases from V and 0 bases from J, with 18 bases between. The CDR3 is 18 amino acids. The CDR3 loop reads CASSYSKKGGLLSYEQYF. The CDR3 region has the DNA TGTGCCAGCAGTTACTCGAAAAAAGGAGGACTGCTCTCCTACGAGCAGTACTTC.

The CDR3 coding sequence is TGTGCCAGCAGTCCCGGACAGGTTGGGAGTGAGCAGTTCTTC. Its protein is CASSPGQVGSEQFF. This chain joins TRBV6-1 and TRBJ2-1; 7 nucleotides line up with TRBD1. With V trimmed by 5 bases and J by 9 bases, 10 bases remained unmatched. This CDR3 comprises 14 residues. The V gene's germline CDR1 is MNHNS and CDR2 SASEGT.

This clone was seen only a few times. The sample contains more than one DNA sequence encoding this CDR3. V gene TRBV5-1 combines with J gene TRBJ2-3, with a possible D match to TRBD1 (5 bases). V was pared by 1 base and J by 0 bases, with 9 bases between. The CDR3 consists of 15 residues. Germline V gene sequence: CDR1 SGHRS, CDR2 YFSETQ. The CDR3 region is CASSLRGLSTDTQYF. The CDR3 nucleotides read TGCGCCAGCAGCTTGAGGGGTCTTAGCACAGATACGCAGTATTTT. Full variable domain (missing parts from reference TRBV5-1 and TRBJ2-3): KAGVTQTPRYLIKTRGQQVTLSCSPISGHRSVSWYQQTPGQGLQFLFEYFSETQRNKGNFPGRFSGRQFSNSRSEMNVSTLELGDSALYLCASSLRGLSTDTQYFGPGTRLTVL.